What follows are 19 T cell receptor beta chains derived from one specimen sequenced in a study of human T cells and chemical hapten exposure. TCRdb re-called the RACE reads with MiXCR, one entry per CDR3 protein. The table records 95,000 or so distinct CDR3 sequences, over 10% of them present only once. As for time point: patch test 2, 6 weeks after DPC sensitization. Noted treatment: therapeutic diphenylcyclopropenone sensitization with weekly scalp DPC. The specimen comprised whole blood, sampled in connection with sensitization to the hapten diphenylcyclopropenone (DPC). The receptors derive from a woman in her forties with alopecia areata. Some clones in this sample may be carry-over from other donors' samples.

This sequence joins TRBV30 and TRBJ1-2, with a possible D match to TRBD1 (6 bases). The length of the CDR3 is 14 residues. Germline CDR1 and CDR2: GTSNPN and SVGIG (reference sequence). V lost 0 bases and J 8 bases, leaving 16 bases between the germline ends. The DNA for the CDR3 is TGTGCCTGGAGTGTACTGGGGGGGCAGAGCGGCTACACCTTC. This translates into CAWSVLGGQSGYTF.

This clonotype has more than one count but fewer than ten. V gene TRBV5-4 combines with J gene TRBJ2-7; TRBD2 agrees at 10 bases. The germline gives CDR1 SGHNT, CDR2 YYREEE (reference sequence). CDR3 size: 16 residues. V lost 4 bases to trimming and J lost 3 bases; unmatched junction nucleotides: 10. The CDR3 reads CASSRLGTSAYYEQYF. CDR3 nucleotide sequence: TGTGCCAGCAGCCGTCTCGGGACTAGCGCTTACTACGAGCAGTACTTC.

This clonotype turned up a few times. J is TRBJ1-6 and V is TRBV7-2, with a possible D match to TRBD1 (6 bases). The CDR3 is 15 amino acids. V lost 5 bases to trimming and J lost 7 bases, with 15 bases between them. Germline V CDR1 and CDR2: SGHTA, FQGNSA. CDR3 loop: CASSAKQGYNSPLHF. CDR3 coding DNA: TGTGCCAGCAGCGCCAAACAGGGTTACAATTCACCCCTCCACTTT.

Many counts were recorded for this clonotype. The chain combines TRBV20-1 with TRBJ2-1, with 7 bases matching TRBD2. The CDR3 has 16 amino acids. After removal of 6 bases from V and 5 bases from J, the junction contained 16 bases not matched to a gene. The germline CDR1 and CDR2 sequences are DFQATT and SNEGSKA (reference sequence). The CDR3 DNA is TGCAGTGCGTCGACCGGAAGCGGGAAGAACAACAATGAGCAGTTCTTC. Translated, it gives CSASTGSGKNNNEQFF.

The CDR3 DNA sequence: TGTGCCAGCAGCCCGCCTTGGGGCGAGCAGTACTTC. Translation: CASSPPWGEQYF. The chain links TRBV7-2 to TRBJ2-7; D uncertain. Germline V gives CDR1 SGHTA, CDR2 FQGNSA. The CDR3 is 12 amino acids. V lost 5 bases and J 6 bases, leaving 11 bases between the germline ends.

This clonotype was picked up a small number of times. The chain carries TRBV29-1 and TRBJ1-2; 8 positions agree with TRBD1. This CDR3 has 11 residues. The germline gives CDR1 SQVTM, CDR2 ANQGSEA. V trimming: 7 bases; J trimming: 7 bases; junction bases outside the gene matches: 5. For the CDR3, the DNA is TGCAGCGAGTGGACAGGGTTTGGCTACACCTTC. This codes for CSEWTGFGYTF.

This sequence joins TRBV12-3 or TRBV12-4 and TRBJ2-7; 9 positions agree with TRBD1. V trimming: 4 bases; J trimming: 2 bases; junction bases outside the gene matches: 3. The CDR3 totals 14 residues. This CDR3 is CASSSQGAPYEQYF. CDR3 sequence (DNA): TGTGCCAGCAGTTCACAGGGGGCTCCCTACGAGCAGTACTTC.

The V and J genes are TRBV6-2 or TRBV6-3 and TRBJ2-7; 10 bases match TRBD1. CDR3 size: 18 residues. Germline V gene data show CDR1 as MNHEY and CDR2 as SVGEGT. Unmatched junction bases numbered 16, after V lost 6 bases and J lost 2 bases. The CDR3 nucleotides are TGTGCCAGCAGCCTACCAGGTACCGGGACAGGGGATCCCTACGAGCAGTACTTC. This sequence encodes CASSLPGTGTGDPYEQYF.

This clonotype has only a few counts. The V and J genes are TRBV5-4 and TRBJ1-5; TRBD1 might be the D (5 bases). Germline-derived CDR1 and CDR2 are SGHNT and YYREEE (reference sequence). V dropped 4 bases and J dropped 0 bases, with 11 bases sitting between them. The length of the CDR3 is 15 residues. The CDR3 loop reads CASSQEGYSNQPQHF. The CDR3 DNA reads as TGTGCCAGCAGCCAAGAGGGGTATAGCAATCAGCCCCAGCATTTT.

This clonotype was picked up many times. The CDR3 nucleotides are TGTGCCAGCAGCTTAGGGGGCCTAGCGGGGGCAGATACGCAGTATTTT. This codes for CASSLGGLAGADTQYF. The chain employs TRBV11-3 and TRBJ2-3, with 10 nucleotides matching TRBD2. CDR3 size: 16 residues. Germline-derived CDR1 and CDR2 are SGHNT and YENEEA. V dropped 1 base and J dropped 4; count of bases not matched to a gene: 5.

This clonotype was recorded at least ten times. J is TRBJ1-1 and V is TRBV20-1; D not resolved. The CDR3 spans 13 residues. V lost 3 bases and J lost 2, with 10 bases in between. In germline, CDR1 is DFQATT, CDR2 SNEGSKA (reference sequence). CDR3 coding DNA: TGCAGTGCTAGTCCAGGTGGTAACACTGAAGCTTTCTTT. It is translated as CSASPGGNTEAFF.

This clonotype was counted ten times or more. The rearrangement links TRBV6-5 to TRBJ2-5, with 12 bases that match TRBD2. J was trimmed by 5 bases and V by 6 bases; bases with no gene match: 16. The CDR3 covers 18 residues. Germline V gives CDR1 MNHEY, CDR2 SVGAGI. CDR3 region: CASSHGNLAGGLRETQYF. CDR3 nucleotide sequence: TGTGCCAGCAGCCACGGGAACCTAGCGGGAGGGCTGCGGGAGACCCAGTACTTC.

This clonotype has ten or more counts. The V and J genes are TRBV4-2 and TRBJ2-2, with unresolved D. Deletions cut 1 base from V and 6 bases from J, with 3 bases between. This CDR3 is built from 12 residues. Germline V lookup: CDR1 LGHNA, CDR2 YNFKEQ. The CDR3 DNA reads TGTGCCAGCAGCCAAGTTTCCGGGGAGCTGTTTTTT. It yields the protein CASSQVSGELFF.

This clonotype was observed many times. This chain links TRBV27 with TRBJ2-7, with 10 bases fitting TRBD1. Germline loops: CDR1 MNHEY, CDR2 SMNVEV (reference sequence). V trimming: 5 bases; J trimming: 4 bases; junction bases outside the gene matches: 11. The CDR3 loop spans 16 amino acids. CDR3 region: CASSPPASGQGYEQYF. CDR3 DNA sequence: TGTGCCAGCAGTCCCCCGGCGTCGGGACAGGGGTACGAGCAGTACTTC.

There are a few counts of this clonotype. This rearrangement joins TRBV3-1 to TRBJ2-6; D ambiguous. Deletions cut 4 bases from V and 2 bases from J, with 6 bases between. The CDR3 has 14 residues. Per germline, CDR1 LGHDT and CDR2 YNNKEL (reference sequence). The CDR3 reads CASSRSTGANVLTF. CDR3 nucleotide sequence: TGTGCCAGCAGCCGCTCAACTGGGGCCAACGTCCTGACTTTC.

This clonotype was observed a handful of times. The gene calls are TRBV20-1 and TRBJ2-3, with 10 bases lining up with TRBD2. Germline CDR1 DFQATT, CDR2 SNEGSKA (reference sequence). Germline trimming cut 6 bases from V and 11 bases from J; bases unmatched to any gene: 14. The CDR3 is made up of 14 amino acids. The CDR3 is CSAQEAGGPQGQYF. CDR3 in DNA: TGCAGTGCCCAAGAAGCGGGAGGGCCTCAGGGGCAGTATTTT.

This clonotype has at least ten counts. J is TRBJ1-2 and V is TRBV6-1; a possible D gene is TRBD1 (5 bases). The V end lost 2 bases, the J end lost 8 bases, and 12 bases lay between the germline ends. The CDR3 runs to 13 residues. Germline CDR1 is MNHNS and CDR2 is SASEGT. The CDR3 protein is CASSEWGGFGYTF. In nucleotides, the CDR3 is TGTGCCAGCAGTGAATGGGGGGGATTCGGCTACACCTTC.

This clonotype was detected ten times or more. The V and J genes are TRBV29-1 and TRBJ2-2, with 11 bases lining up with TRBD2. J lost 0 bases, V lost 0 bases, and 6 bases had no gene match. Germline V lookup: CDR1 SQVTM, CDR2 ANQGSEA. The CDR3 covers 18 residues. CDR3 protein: CSVEDPRTSGSNTGELFF. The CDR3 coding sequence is TGCAGCGTTGAAGATCCACGGACTAGCGGGTCGAACACCGGGGAGCTGTTTTTT.

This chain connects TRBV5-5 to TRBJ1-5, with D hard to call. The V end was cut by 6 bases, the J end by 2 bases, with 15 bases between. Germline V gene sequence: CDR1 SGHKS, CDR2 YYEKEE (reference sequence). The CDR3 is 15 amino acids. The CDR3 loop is CASNTVAGGNQPQHF. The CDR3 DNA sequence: TGTGCCAGCAATACTGTGGCAGGAGGCAATCAGCCCCAGCATTTT.